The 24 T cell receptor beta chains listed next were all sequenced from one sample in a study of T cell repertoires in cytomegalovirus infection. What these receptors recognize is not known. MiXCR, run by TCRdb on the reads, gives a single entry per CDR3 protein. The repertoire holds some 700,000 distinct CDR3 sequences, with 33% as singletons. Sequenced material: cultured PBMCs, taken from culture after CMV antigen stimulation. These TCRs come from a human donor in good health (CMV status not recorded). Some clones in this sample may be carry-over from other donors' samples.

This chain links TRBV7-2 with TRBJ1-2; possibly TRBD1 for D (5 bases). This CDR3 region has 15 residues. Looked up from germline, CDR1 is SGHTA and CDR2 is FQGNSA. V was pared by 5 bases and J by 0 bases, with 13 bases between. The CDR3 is CASSLGTAANYGYTF. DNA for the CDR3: TGTGCCAGCAGCCTCGGGACGGCAGCTAACTATGGCTACACCTTC.

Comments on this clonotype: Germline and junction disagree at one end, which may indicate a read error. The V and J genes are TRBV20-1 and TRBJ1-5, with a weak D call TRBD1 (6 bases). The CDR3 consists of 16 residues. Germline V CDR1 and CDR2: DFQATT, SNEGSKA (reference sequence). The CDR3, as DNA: TGCAGTGCTAGCGTTTCCCGGGGGGCTCGCAATCAGTCCCAGCATTTT. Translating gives CSASVSRGARNQSQHF.

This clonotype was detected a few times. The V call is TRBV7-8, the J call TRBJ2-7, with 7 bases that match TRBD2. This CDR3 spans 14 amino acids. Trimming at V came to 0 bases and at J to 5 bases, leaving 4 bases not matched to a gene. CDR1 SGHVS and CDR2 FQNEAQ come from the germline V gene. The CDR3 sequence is CASSLARSGDEQYF. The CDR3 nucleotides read TGTGCCAGCAGCTTAGCGAGAAGCGGGGACGAGCAGTACTTC.

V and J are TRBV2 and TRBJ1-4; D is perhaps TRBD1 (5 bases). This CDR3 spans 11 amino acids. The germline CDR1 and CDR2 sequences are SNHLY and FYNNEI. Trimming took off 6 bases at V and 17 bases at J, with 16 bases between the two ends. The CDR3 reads CASSEAGTRFF. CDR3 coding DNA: TGTGCCAGCAGCGAGGCCGGGACTAGATTTTTT.

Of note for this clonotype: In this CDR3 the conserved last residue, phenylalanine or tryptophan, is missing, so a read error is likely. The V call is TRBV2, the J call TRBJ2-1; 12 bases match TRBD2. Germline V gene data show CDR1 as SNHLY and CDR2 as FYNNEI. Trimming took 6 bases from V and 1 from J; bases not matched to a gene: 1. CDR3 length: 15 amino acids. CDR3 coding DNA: TGTGCCAGCAGCGGGACTAGCGGGTCCTACAATGAGCAGTTCTTA. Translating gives CASSGTSGSYNEQFL.

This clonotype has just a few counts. CDR3 region: CASSMTGLAGPTDTQYF. The CDR3 region has the DNA TGTGCCAGCAGCATGACGGGACTAGCGGGCCCTACAGATACGCAGTATTTT. The rearrangement uses TRBV11-2 and TRBJ2-3; 12 bases match TRBD2. Unmatched junction bases numbered 9, after V lost 5 bases and J lost 3 bases. CDR3 length: 17 amino acids. Per the germline V gene, CDR1 is SGHAT and CDR2 is FQNNGV.

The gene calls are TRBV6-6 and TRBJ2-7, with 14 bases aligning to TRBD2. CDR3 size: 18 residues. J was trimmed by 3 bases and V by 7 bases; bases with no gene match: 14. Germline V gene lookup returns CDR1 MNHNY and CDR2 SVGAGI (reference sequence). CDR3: CASTPRGTSGGFSYEQYF. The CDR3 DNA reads TGTGCCAGCACCCCAAGGGGGACTAGCGGGGGCTTTAGCTACGAGCAGTACTTC.

The CDR3 reads CSARDGGVAYNSPLHF. In nucleotides, the CDR3 is TGCAGTGCTAGAGATGGGGGGGTAGCCTATAATTCACCCCTCCACTTT. The chain employs TRBV20-1 and TRBJ1-6; D possibly corresponds to TRBD1 (5 bases). V was pared by 0 bases and J by 2 bases, with 11 bases between. CDR3 length equals 16 residues. Germline-derived CDR1 and CDR2 are DFQATT and SNEGSKA (reference sequence).

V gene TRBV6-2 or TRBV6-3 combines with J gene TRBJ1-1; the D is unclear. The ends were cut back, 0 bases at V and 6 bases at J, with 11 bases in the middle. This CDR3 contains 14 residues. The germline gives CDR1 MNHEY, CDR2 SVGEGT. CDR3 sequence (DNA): TGTGCCAGCAGTTACTCTGGGCGGGGTGCTGAAGCTTTCTTT. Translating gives CASSYSGRGAEAFF.

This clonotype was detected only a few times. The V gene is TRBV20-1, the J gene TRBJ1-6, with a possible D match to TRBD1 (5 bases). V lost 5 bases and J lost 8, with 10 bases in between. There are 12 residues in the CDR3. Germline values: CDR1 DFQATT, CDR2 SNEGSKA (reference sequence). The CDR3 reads CSAGRGDSPLHF. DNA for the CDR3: TGCAGTGCTGGTAGAGGGGATTCACCCCTCCACTTT.

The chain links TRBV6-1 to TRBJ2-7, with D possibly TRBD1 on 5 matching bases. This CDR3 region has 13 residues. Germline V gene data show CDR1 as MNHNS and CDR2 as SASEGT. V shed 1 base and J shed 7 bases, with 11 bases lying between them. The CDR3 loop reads CASSEGPGREQYF. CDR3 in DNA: TGTGCCAGCAGTGAAGGTCCAGGGCGGGAGCAGTACTTC.

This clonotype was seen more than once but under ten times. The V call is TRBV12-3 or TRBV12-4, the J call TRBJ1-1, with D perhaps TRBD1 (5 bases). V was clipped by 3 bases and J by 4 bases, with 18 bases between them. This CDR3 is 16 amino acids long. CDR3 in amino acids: CASSFRRGESSTEAFF. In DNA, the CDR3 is TGTGCCAGCAGTTTCCGTCGGGGCGAGAGTAGCACTGAAGCTTTCTTT.

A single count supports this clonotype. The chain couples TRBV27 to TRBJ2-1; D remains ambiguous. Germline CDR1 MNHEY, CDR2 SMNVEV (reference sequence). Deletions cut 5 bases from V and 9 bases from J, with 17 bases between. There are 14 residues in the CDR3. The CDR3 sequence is CASSRVHLDIEQFF. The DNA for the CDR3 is TGTGCCAGCAGTAGAGTCCACTTAGATATTGAGCAGTTCTTC.

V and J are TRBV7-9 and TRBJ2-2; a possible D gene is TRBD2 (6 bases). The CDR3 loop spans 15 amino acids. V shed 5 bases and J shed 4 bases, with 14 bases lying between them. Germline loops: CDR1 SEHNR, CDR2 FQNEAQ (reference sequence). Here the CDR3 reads CASSPPAGPTGELFF. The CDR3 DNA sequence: TGTGCCAGCAGCCCCCCAGCGGGTCCCACCGGGGAGCTGTTTTTT.

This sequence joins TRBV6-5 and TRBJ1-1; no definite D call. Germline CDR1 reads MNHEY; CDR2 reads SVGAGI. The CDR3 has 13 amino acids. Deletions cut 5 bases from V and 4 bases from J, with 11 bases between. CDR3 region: CASSRSHVTEAFF. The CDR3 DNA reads TGTGCCAGCAGTCGGAGTCATGTCACTGAAGCTTTCTTT.

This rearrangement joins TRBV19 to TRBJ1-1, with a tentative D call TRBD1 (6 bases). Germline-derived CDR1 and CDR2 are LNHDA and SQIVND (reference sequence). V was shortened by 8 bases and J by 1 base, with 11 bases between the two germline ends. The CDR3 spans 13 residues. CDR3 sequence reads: CASRGTPNTEAFF. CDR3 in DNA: TGTGCCAGTCGCGGGACACCGAACACTGAAGCTTTCTTT. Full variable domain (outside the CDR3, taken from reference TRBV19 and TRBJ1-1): DGGITQSPKYLFRKEGQNVTLSCEQNLNHDAMYWYRQDPGQGLRLIYYSQIVNDFQKGDIAEGYSVSREKKESFPLTVTSAQKNPTAFYLCASRGTPNTEAFFGQGTRLTVV.

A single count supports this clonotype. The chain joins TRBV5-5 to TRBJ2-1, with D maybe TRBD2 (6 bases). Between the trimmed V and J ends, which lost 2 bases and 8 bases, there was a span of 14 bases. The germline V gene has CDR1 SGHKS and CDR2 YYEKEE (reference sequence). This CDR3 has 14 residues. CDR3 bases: TGTGCCAGCAGCTTCGGGACTGCCGGCGATGAGCAGTTCTTC. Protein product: CASSFGTAGDEQFF.

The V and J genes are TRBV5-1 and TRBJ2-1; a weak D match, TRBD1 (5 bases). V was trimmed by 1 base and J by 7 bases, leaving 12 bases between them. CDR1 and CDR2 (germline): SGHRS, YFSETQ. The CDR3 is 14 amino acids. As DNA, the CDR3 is TGCGCCAGCAGCTTGAGGGCAGGGCAAAATGAGCAGTTCTTC. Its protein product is CASSLRAGQNEQFF.

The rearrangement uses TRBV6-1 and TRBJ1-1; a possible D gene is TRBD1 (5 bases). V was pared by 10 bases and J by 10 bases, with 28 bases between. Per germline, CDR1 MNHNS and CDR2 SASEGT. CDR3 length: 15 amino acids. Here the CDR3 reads CATRERDVDTRGAFF. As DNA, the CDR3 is TGTGCCACCCGGGAGAGGGACGTCGATACCCGAGGAGCTTTCTTT.

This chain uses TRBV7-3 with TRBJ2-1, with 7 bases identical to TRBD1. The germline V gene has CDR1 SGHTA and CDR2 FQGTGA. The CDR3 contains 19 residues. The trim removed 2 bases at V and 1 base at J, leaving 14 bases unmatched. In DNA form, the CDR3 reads TGTGCCAGCAGCTTACTTAGAGGGTCGACAGGGAATTCCTACAATGAGCAGTTCTTC. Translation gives CASSLLRGSTGNSYNEQFF.

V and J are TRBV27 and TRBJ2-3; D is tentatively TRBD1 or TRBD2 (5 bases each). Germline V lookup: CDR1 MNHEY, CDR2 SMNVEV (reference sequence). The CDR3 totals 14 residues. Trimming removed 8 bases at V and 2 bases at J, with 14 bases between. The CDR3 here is CASSRVGTTDTQYF. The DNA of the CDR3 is TGTGCCAGCTCCAGGGTGGGGACCACAGATACGCAGTATTTT.

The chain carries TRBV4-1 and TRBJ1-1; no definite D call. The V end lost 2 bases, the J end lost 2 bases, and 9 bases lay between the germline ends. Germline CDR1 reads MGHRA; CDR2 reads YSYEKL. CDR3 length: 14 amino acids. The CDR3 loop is CASSQPGKNTEAFF. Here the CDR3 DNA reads TGCGCCAGCAGCCAACCTGGAAAAAACACTGAAGCTTTCTTT.

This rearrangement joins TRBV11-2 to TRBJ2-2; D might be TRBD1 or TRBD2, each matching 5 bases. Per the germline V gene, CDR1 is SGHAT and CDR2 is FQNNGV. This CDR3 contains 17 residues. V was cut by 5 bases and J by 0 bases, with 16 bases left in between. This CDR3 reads CASSAFGGRANTGELFF. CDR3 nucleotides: TGTGCCAGCAGCGCCTTCGGAGGCAGGGCGAACACCGGGGAGCTGTTTTTT.

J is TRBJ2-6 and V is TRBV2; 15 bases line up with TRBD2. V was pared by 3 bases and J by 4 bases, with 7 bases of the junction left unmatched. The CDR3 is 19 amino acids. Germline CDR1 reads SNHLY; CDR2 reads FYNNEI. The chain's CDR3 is CASSEGLAGGFYGANVLTF. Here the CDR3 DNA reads TGTGCCAGCAGTGAGGGACTAGCGGGAGGCTTTTACGGGGCCAACGTCCTGACTTTC. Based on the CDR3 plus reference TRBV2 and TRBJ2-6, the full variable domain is EPEVTQTPSHQVTQMGQEVILRCVPISNHLYFYWYRQILGQKVEFLVSFYNNEISEKSEIFDDQFSVERPDGSNFTLKIRSTKLEDSAMYFCASSEGLAGGFYGANVLTFGAGSRLTVL.